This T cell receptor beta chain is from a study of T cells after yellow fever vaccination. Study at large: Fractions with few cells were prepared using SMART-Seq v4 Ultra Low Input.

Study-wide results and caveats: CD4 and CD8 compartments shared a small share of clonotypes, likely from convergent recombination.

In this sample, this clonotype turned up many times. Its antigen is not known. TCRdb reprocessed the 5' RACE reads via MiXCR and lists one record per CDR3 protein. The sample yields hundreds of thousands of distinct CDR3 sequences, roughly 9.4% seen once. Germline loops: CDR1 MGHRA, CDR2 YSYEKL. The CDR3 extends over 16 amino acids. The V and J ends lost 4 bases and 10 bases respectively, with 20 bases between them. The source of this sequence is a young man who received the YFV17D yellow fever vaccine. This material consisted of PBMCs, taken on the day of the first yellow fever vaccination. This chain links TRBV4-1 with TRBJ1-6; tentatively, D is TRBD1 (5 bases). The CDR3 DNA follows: TGCGCCAGCAGCCGGCCCGACCTAGGGGAAGGCTCACCCCTCCACTTT. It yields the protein CASSRPDLGEGSPLHF.